This TCR beta chain was sequenced during a study of T cell responses to AZD1222 COVID-19 vaccine. The trim removed 3 bases at V and 5 bases at J, leaving 15 bases unmatched. The CDR3 has 17 residues. Per the germline V gene, CDR1 is MGHDK and CDR2 is SYGVNS. Assay: immunoSEQ multiplex PCR; the TCRdb copy retains only in-frame clones and omits some. The table lists some 150,000 clones, over 90% of them singletons, with around 4% in the top ten. The input for sequencing was peripheral blood, taken on day 0 of AZD1222 vaccination. The chain uses TRBV25-1 and TRBJ1-1, with 7 positions matching TRBD1. This clonotype was sampled from an adult in good health. CDR3 residues: CASSDYRGYGTATEAFF. DNA of the CDR3: TGTGCCAGCAGTGATTATAGAGGATACGGGACAGCTACTGAAGCTTTCTTT.